The clone carrying this TCR beta chain was recorded at least ten times. What it binds is not known. This entry is derived from a study of T-cell memory formation after mild COVID-19. The ends were cut back, 1 base at V and 5 bases at J, with 8 bases in the middle. The CDR3 totals 13 residues. CDR1 is LNHDA, CDR2 SQIVND, per germline (reference sequence). General study results and limits: What remained unconfirmed was the SARS-CoV-2 specificity of second-wave clones peaking on day 37. Memory from before infection featured some responding clones, which suggests cross-reactive memory joined. Mainly CM and EM harbored the contracting CD4+ clones; mainly EMRA harbored the CD8+ ones.

The 5'RACE method, run with constant-segment primers, produced TCR alpha and TCR beta cDNA libraries (carrying sample barcodes and UMIs). TCRdb ran MiXCR on the 5' RACE reads and lists one entry per CDR3 protein. The profile covers 250,000 to 350,000 distinct CDR3 sequences, with 14% appearing a single time and about 21% taken by the ten largest. The chain couples TRBV19 to TRBJ1-1; D not resolved. The TCR sequence derives from a man aged 18-30 years who had mild COVID-19 (a few samples of this study predate the infection). Cell type and time point are not known. What was sequenced was PBMCs or a T cell subset sorted from them (not recorded which). The CDR3 nucleotides are TGTGCCAGTAGTATAGTCGGGGATACTGAAGCTTTCTTT. It specifies CASSIVGDTEAFF.